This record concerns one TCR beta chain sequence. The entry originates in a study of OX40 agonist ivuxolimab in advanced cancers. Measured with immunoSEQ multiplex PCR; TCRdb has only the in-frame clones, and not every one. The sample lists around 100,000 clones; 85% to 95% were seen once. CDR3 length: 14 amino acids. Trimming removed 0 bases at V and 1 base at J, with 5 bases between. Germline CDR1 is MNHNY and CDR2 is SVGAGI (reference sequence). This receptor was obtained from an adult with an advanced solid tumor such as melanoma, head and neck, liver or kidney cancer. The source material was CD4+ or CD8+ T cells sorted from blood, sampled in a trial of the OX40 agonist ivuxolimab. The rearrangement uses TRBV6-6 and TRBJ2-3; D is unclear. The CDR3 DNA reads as TGTGCCAGCAGTTACTCCCACCGCACAGATACGCAGTATTTT. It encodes CASSYSHRTDTQYF.